This T cell receptor (beta chain) derives from a study of blood T cell repertoires in COVID-19. Study-level background: The study drew acute and convalescent COVID-19 samples from the United States, Italy and Spain.

Germline-derived CDR1 and CDR2 are DFQATT and SNEGSKA (reference sequence). Between the trimmed V and J ends, which lost 3 bases and 12 bases, there was a span of 23 bases. This CDR3 is 14 amino acids long. Only in-frame clones appear in the TCRdb table, and some are missing; sequencing was by immunoSEQ multiplex PCR. Among 150,000 to 250,000 clones listed, roughly 83% were seen once. The V gene is TRBV20-1, the J gene TRBJ1-1, with D unresolved. This clonotype was sampled from a woman aged 40 to 50 with COVID-19, enrolled during active disease. The material sequenced was peripheral blood. The CDR3, as DNA: TGCAGTGCTAGTGCCTCAACGGCCTCCGGGATGCCTTTCTTT. It specifies CSASASTASGMPFF.